This T cell receptor (beta chain) was recorded in a study of blood T cell repertoires in COVID-19. Study-wide background: Whether acute or convalescent, the COVID-19 samples came from the United States, Italy and Spain. T cells, B-cell-depleted T cells, or PBMCs provided the cDNA or gDNA that served as material.

This table comes from immunoSEQ multiplex PCR, and its TCRdb copy is limited to in-frame clones, with some not included. The profile shows around 280,000 clones, around 91% of them singletons. In terms of age and location, participants ranged from roughly 18 to 90 years and lived in fewer than 30 US areas. Assignment of participants to cohorts was predicated upon participant-reported clinical history. Sequencing input: PBMCs or T cells enriched from blood (not recorded which). The sequence derives from a woman between 18 and 29 years old with acute COVID-19.

DNA for the CDR3: TGTGCCAGTAGTATTCAGGGGGCAGGGGGCAGGCAGCCCCAGCATTTT. Translated: CASSIQGAGGRQPQHF. The rearrangement links TRBV19 to TRBJ1-5, with 8 bases matching TRBD1. This CDR3 spans 16 amino acids. The junction had 11 bases not matched to a gene; V was cut back by 3 bases and J by 7 bases. CDR1 is LNHDA, CDR2 SQIVND, per germline (reference sequence).